This T cell receptor (beta chain) stems from a study of blood T cell repertoires in COVID-19. Overall study context: Acute-phase and convalescent COVID-19 samples originated in the United States, Italy and Spain. T cells, B-cell-depleted T cells, or PBMCs supplied cDNA or gDNA.

Sequencing used immunoSEQ multiplex PCR; TCRdb keeps in-frame clones, though not all of them. Of roughly 92,000 clones listed, 80% to 90% are singletons. The sequence was obtained from a woman older than 75 with acute or convalescent COVID-19. The specimen sequenced was peripheral blood.

This chain's CDR3 is CASSFGTGVPDTQYF. The CDR3 DNA reads TGTGCCAGCAGCTTCGGGACAGGGGTTCCAGATACGCAGTATTTT. This rearrangement joins TRBV11-1 to TRBJ2-3; 10 nucleotides match TRBD1. The junction had 4 bases not matched to a gene; V was cut back by 3 bases and J by 4 bases. This CDR3 is 15 amino acids long. Germline V gives CDR1 SGHAT, CDR2 FQDESV (reference sequence).